The source of this T cell receptor (beta chain) is a study of cytomegalovirus exposure and HLA in healthy donors. The PCR had 60 Vbeta and 13 Jbeta primers. This table comes from immunoSEQ multiplex PCR, and its TCRdb copy is limited to in-frame clones, with some not included. Found here are around 180,000 clones, around 87% of them singletons; the top ten hold approximately 1.5%. V was pared by 4 bases and J by 7 bases, with 7 bases between. The CDR3 totals 12 residues. The germline CDR1 and CDR2 sequences are MDHEN and SYDVKM. Worth noting for this clone: Its matching antigen is unknown.

Findings and limits, study-wide: Beyond CMV serostatus, there was no information to go on about immune exposure. As was reported, the classifier diagnosed cytomegalovirus status with high specificity and sensitivity. 150 or so TCR beta chains were listed as cytomegalovirus-associated. Rare TCR sequences predominated, though certain public TCRs were found in many donors.

This receptor was taken from a woman in her late teens or twenties in good health and CMV-seronegative. Sequenced sample: PBMCs. This chain uses TRBV28 with TRBJ1-4; no firm D call. The CDR3 DNA reads as TGTGCCAGCAGTTCAGGTAGTGAAAAACTGTTTTTT. This sequence encodes CASSSGSEKLFF.